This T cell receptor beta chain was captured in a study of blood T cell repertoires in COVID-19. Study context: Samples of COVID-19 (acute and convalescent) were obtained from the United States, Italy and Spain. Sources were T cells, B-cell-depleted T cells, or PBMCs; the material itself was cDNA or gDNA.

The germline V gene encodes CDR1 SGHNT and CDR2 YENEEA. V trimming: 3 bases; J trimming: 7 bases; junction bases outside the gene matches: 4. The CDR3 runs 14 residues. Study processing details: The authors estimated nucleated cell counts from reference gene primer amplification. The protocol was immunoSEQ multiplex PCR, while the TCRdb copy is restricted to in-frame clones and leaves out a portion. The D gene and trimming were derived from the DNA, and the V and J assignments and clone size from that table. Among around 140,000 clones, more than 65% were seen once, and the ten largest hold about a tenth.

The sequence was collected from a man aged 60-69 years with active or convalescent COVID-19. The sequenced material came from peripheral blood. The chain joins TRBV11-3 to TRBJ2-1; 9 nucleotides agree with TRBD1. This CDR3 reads CASSLGTGRNEQFF. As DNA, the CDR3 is TGTGCCAGCAGCTTGGGGACAGGGCGTAATGAGCAGTTCTTC.